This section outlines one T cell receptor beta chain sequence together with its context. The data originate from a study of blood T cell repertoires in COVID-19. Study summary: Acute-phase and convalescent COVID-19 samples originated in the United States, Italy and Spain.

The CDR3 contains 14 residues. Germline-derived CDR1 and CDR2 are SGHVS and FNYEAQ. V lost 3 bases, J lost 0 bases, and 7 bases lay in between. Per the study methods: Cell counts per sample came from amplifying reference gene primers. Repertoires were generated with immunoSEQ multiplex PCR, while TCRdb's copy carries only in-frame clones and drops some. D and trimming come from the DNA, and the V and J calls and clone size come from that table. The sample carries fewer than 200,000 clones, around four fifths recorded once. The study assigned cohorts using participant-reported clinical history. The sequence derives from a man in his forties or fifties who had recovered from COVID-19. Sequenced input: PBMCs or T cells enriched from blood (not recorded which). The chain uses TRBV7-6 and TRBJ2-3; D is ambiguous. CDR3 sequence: CASSFTSSTDTQYF. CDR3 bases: TGTGCCAGCAGCTTCACTTCTAGCACAGATACGCAGTATTTT.